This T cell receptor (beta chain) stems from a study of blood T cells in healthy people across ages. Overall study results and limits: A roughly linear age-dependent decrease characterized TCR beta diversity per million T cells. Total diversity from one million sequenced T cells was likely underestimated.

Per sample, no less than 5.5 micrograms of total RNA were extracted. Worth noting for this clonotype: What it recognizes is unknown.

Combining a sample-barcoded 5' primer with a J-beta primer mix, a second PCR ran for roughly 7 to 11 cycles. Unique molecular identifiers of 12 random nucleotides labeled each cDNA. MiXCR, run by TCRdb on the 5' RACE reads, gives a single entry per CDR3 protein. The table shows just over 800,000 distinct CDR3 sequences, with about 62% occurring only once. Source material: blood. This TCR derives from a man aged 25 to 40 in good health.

The DNA of the CDR3 is TGCAGTGCTAGAGCTGACTCCCAGGGCAATGAGCAGTTCTTC. Translation: CSARADSQGNEQFF. The chain joins TRBV20-1 to TRBJ2-1, with a weak D call TRBD1 (5 bases). This CDR3 contains 14 residues. Germline V CDR1 and CDR2: DFQATT, SNEGSKA (reference sequence). The ends were cut back, 1 base at V and 6 bases at J, with 13 bases in the middle.